The text below deals with one TCR beta chain. The antigen remains undetermined. The data belong to a study of liver allograft versus peripheral blood T cells. At the level of the study: Intrahepatic T cell receptor repertoires from transplanted livers were compared against repertoires in recipients' peripheral blood. Whole-study results and caveats: Repertoires of T cell receptors that resided inside liver allografts reportedly differed from those in peripheral blood.

TCRdb called the reads again in MiXCR, with one record for every CDR3 protein. The table lists approximately 6,100 distinct CDR3 sequences, 14% of them singletons. The CDR3 covers 14 residues. V shed 2 bases and J shed 0 bases, with 11 bases lying between them. Germline CDR1 DFQATT, CDR2 SNEGSKA (reference sequence). This TCR came from a human patient who had a liver transplant. Some T cells may be transferred from the graft donor. The V and J genes are TRBV20-1 and TRBJ2-7; the D gene is possibly TRBD1 (7 bases). CDR3 coding DNA: TGCAGTGCTAGAAGACAGGGAGGCTCCTACGAGCAGTACTTC. Translated: CSARRQGGSYEQYF.